Below, 2 T cell receptor beta chains from the same sample are listed, as sequenced in a study of T cell repertoires in cytomegalovirus infection. TCRdb called the reads again in MiXCR, with one record for every CDR3 protein. This sample has under 350,000 distinct CDR3 sequences; 9.5% occur once, and the top ten carry 3.5% to 4.5%. Input material: PBMCs. The receptors come from a human donor in good health (CMV status not recorded). Some clones in this sample may be carry-over from other donors' samples.

This clonotype appeared a few times. The chain carries TRBV7-9 and TRBJ2-7, with D unresolved. The CDR3 covers 14 residues. Germline V gene data show CDR1 as SEHNR and CDR2 as FQNEAQ (reference sequence). V was trimmed by 4 bases and J by 0 bases, leaving 10 bases between them. This CDR3 reads CASSSRTDSYEQYF. Written as DNA, the CDR3 is TGTGCCAGCAGCTCTCGGACGGACTCCTACGAGCAGTACTTC.

V gene TRBV6-5 combines with J gene TRBJ2-2; D is undetermined. The CDR3 consists of 13 residues. The germline CDR1 and CDR2 sequences are MNHEY and SVGAGI. Trimming stripped 1 base from V and 1 base from J, with 1 base between. CDR3 nucleotide sequence: TGTGCCAGCAGTTACTTGAACACCGGGGAGCTGTTTTTT. Translation: CASSYLNTGELFF.